One T cell receptor (beta chain) is described in this entry. Trimming took off 2 bases at V and 2 bases at J, with 7 bases between the two ends. The CDR3 runs 13 residues. The germline V gene encodes CDR1 SGHRS and CDR2 YFSETQ. Recruitment covered 25 or so US areas and drew participants whose ages spanned about 18 to 100 years. The sample originates from a study of blood T cell repertoires in COVID-19. Using immunoSEQ multiplex PCR, the repertoire was profiled, and TCRdb retains in-frame clones only, with some absent. The sample contains approximately 190,000 clones, 84% of which appear only once. The receptor was isolated from a man in his forties who had recovered from COVID-19. The sequenced sample was PBMCs or T cells enriched from blood (not recorded which). This rearrangement joins TRBV5-1 to TRBJ1-2; D ambiguous. The CDR3 spells CASSLNENYGYTF. The CDR3 DNA sequence: TGCGCCAGCAGCTTAAACGAGAACTATGGCTACACCTTC.